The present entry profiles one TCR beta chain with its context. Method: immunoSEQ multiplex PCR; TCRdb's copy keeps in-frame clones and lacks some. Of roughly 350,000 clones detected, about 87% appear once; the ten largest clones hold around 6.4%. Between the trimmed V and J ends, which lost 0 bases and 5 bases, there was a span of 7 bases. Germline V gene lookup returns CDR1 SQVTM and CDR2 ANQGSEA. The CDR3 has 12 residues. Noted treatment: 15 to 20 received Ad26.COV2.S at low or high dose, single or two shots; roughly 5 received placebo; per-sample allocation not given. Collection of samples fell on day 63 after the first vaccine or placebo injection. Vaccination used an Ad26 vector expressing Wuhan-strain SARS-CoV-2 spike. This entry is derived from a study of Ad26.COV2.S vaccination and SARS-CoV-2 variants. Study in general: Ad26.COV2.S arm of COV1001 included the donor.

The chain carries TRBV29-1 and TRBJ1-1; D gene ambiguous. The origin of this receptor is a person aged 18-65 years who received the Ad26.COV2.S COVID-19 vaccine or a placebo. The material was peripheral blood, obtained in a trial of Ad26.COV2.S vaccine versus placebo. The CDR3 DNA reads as TGCAGCGTTGAAGATTTGATGACTGAAGCTTTCTTT. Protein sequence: CSVEDLMTEAFF.